Listed below are T cell receptor beta chains from one sample, sequenced in a study of cytomegalovirus exposure and HLA in healthy donors. Profiled with immunoSEQ multiplex PCR; TCRdb holds only in-frame clones, not every one. The sample holds roughly 160,000 clones, about 75% seen once. The sequenced sample consisted of PBMCs. These receptors were obtained from a man between 45 and 60 years old in good health and CMV-seropositive. CDR3s include the opening cysteine and the closing phenylalanine or tryptophan. The D gene is left open where the match is weak. Expanded clones are given a class, and other clones once, few, many or no size at all.

J gene	V gene	clone size	D gene	CDR3 protein	CDR3 DNA
TRBJ2-2	TRBV7-9	few	TRBD1	CSSSAGQGFYTGELFF	TGTTCCAGCAGCGCCGGACAGGGGTTTTATACCGGGGAGCTGTTTTTT
TRBJ1-5	TRBV7-9	.	TRBD1	CASSRTGVRNQPQHF	TGTGCCAGCAGTAGGACAGGGGTCCGCAATCAGCCCCAGCATTTT
TRBJ2-5	TRBV5-8	.	TRBD1	CASSLLDREETQYF	TGTGCCAGCAGCTTGTTGGACAGGGAAGAGACCCAGTACTTC
TRBJ2-3	TRBV27	.	.	CASNGGLPYEQYF	TGTGCCAGCAACGGGGGACTCCCTTATGAGCAGTATTTT
TRBJ2-6	TRBV4-2	few	.	CASSQDVLAVEGANVLTF	TGTGCCAGCAGCCAAGATGTTTTGGCTGTGGAGGGGGCCAACGTCCTGACTTTC
TRBJ1-3	TRBV30	.	.	CAWSVGWEASSGNTIYF	TGTGCCTGGAGTGTAGGTTGGGAGGCTAGCTCTGGAAACACCATATATTTT
TRBJ1-6	TRBV28	.	TRBD1	CASRKGGAISNSPLHF	TGTGCCAGCAGAAAAGGGGGCGCGATTAGTAATTCACCCCTCCACTTT
TRBJ2-1	TRBV4-1	.	TRBD2	CASSQGEGWYSEQFF	TGCGCCAGCAGCCAAGGGGAGGGTTGGTATAGTGAGCAGTTCTTC
TRBJ1-5	TRBV7-8	.	.	CASSLVGGQSNQPQHF	TGTGCCAGCAGCTTAGTGGGGGGGCAAAGCAATCAGCCCCAGCATTTT
TRBJ2-7	TRBV9	.	.	CASSVGLAYEQYF	TGTGCCAGCAGCGTAGGTCTCGCCTACGAGCAGTACTTC
TRBJ1-4	TRBV7-2	.	.	CASSLGLQRGEKLFF	TGTGCCAGCAGCCTAGGGTTACAACGAGGGGAAAAACTGTTTTTT
TRBJ2-7	TRBV25-1	.	.	CASSYSYEQYF	TGTGCCAGCAGCTACAGCTACGAGCAGTACTTC
TRBJ1-2	TRBV2	.	.	CASLTGSNYGYTF	TGTGCCAGCCTTACAGGGTCTAACTATGGCTACACCTTC
TRBJ1-2	TRBV6-5	.	TRBD1	CASSYEGAAYGYTF	TGTGCCAGCAGTTATGAGGGGGCGGCCTATGGCTACACCTTC